These T cell receptor beta chains were read from a single sample in a study of cytomegalovirus exposure and HLA in healthy donors. The table came from immunoSEQ multiplex PCR; TCRdb's copy has only in-frame clones and leaves some out. Altogether about 140,000 clones are present, around 65% being singletons, with the ten largest covering approximately 1.7%. The sample consisted of PBMCs. Every receptor here comes from a male donor in good health and CMV-seronegative. CDR3s include the opening cysteine and the closing phenylalanine or tryptophan. The order of the fields is D gene, J gene, clone size, V gene, CDR3 DNA, CDR3 protein. A D gene is named only where the DNA matches it firmly. The size entry is marked missing in some rows and otherwise reads once, few, many or a size class.

. | TRBJ1-1 | . | TRBV23-1 | TGCGCCAGCAGTCAATCTGGAGGGATGGGAGACACTGAAGCTTTCTTT | CASSQSGGMGDTEAFF
. | TRBJ2-7 | . | TRBV6-6 | TGTGCCAGCAGTTACGGGCAGCCAGACTACGAGCAGTACTTC | CASSYGQPDYEQYF
. | TRBJ2-7 | . | TRBV19 | TGTGCCAGTAGTGTAACAGGCTACGAGCAGTACTTC | CASSVTGYEQYF
TRBD2 | TRBJ2-3 | . | TRBV18 | TGTGCCAGCTCACCTATAAACGAACTAGCGGCCAACACAGATACGCAGTATTTT | CASSPINELAANTDTQYF
TRBD2 | TRBJ2-5 | . | TRBV7-2 | TGTGCCAGCAGCCCCGGACTAGAGCAAGAGACCCAGTACTTC | CASSPGLEQETQYF
TRBD1 | TRBJ2-6 | . | TRBV7-9 | TGTGCCAGCAGCTTCCGGACAGGGGCTGGGGCCAACGTCCTGACTTTC | CASSFRTGAGANVLTF
. | TRBJ1-2 | . | TRBV7-6 | TGTGCCAGCAGCGCGGGAGATGGCTACACCTTC | CASSAGDGYTF
TRBD1 | TRBJ2-7 | . | TRBV5-1 | TGCGCCAGCAGCTGGGCTGACAGGGGCCTAAGCTCCTACGAGCAGTACTTC | CASSWADRGLSSYEQYF
. | TRBJ2-5 | . | TRBV7-3 | TGTGCCAGCAGCTTCAGGGGATTAGAGACCCAGTACTTC | CASSFRGLETQYF
. | TRBJ2-7 | . | TRBV27 | TGTGCCAGCAGTCCCTCCGAGAGGGCGAGAGAGCAGTACTTC | CASSPSERAREQYF
TRBD1 | TRBJ1-1 | . | TRBV7-9 | TGTGCCAGCAGCCTAACCTCACAGGGGGCCTCTGAAGCTTTCTTT | CASSLTSQGASEAFF
TRBD2 | TRBJ2-1 | . | TRBV7-3 | TGTGCCAGCAGCTTAATAGCGGGGGGGTACAATGAGCAGTTCTTC | CASSLIAGGYNEQFF
TRBD2 | TRBJ2-3 | . | TRBV6-4 | TGTGCCAGCAGTGACCAGCACGTACTAGCGGGGACTAGCACAGATACGCAGTATTTT | CASSDQHVLAGTSTDTQYF
TRBD2 | TRBJ2-3 | . | TRBV7-3 | TGTGCCAGCAGGCAGCGGGGGGGAACAGATACGCAGTATTTT | CASRQRGGTDTQYF
TRBD1 | TRBJ1-4 | . | TRBV5-1 | TGCGCCAGCAGCTCGGACAGGGGAGGGGAAAAACTGTTTTTT | CASSSDRGGEKLFF
. | TRBJ2-7 | few | TRBV11-1 | TGTGCCAGCAGCTTGGCCAGGGCCGACGAGCAGTACTTC | CASSLARADEQYF
. | TRBJ1-3 | . | TRBV28 | TGTGCCAGCAGTTTCGGGGTATTTGGTGGAAACACCATATATTTT | CASSFGVFGGNTIYF
. | TRBJ1-2 | . | TRBV30 | TGTGCCTGGAGTGTACAAACAGAGAATGGCTACACCTTC | CAWSVQTENGYTF
. | TRBJ2-5 | . | TRBV5-6 | TGTGCCAGCAGCTCTTTCTCGTCTCAAGAGACCCAGTACTTC | CASSSFSSQETQYF
. | TRBJ2-1 | . | TRBV11-1 | TGTGCCAGCAGCTTAGCGGGGGCTGGTGAGCAGTTCTTC | CASSLAGAGEQFF
. | TRBJ1-2 | . | TRBV5-4 | TGTGCCAGCAGCTGGGATGGAGAGGGCGGCTACACCTTC | CASSWDGEGGYTF
. | TRBJ1-4 | . | TRBV25-1 | TGTGCCAGCAGTGCCGGCAGGGCCCCCTTCTTTGGAGAAAAACTGTTTTTT | CASSAGRAPFFGEKLFF
. | TRBJ1-1 | . | TRBV25-1 | TGTGCCAGCAGTGAAGGGAGAATGAACACTGAAGCTTTCTTT | CASSEGRMNTEAFF